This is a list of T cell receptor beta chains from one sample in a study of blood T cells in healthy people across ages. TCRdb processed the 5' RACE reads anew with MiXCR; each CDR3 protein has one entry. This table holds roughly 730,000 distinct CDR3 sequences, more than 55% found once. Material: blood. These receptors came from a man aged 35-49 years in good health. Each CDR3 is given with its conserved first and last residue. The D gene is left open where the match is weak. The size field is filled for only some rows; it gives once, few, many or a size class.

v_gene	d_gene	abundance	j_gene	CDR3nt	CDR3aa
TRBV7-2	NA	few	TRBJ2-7	TGTGCCAGCAGCCCCTTCCTAGAAAACCTCTCCTACGAGCAGTACTTC	CASSPFLENLSYEQYF
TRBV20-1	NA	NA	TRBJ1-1	TGCAGTGCTAGGTGGAGGGCTGGGACTGAAGCTTTCTTT	CSARWRAGTEAFF
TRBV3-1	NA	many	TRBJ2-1	TGTGCCAGCAGCCAAGACGGAAGCTCCTACAATGAGCAGTTCTTC	CASSQDGSSYNEQFF
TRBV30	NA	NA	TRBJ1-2	TGTGCCTGGAATGGCTACACCTTC	CAWNGYTF
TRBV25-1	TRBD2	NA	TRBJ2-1	TGTGCCAGCAGTACCCGACTAGCGGGAACCGGTGAGCAGTTCTTC	CASSTRLAGTGEQFF
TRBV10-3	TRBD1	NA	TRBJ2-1	TGTGCCATCAGTGCAGGCATACAGGGGTCCAATGAGCAGTTCTTC	CAISAGIQGSNEQFF
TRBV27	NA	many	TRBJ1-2	TGTGCCAGGAACAGGGAAGAGGGAGGCTATGGCTACACCTTC	CARNREEGGYGYTF
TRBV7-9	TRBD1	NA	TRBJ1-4	TGTGCCAGCGGCCGCGAATCCTGGACAGGTGAAAAACTGTTTTTT	CASGRESWTGEKLFF
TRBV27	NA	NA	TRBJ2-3	TGTGCCGGCAGTCGCACAGATACGCAGTATTTT	CAGSRTDTQYF
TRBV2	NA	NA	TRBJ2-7	TGTGCCAGCACCGAGACTACTATCTCCTACGAGCAGTACTTC	CASTETTISYEQYF
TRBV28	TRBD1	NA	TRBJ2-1	TGTGCCAGCGACAGGGAACCCTACAATGAGCAGTTCTTC	CASDREPYNEQFF
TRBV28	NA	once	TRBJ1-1	TGTGCCAGCAGTTTTGAATTTTTGGGTGAAGCTTTCTTT	CASSFEFLGEAFF
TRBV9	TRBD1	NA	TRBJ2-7	TGTGCCAGCAGCGTAGCCTTGGGACAGGGTGTCCACGAGCAGTACTTC	CASSVALGQGVHEQYF
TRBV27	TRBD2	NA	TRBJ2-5	TGTGCCAGCAGTTTCAGTAGCGGGAGTGCTCAAGAGACCCAGTACTTC	CASSFSSGSAQETQYF
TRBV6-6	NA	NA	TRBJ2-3	TGTGCCAGCAGTTACTCGATGCCTGATCAAGATACGCAGTATTTT	CASSYSMPDQDTQYF
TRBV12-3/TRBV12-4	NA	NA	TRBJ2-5	TGTGCCAGCAGTCCCGGGACGGTTTTTGGAGGGCAGTACTTC	CASSPGTVFGGQYF
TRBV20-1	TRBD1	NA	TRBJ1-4	TGCAGTGCGATTCGACAGGGGTTTGAAAAACTGTTTTTT	CSAIRQGFEKLFF
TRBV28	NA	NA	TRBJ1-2	TGTGCCAGCAGTTTATGGTTTGCGGTGAACTATGGCTACACCTTC	CASSLWFAVNYGYTF
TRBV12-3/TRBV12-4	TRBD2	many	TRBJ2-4	TGTGCCAGCAGTTTAGTAGCAGCGGGAGGAGGGAACATTCAGTACTTC	CASSLVAAGGGNIQYF
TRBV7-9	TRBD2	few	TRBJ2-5	TGTGCCAGCAGCTTAGTTGCTAGCGGGGAGTCGGAGACCCAGTACTTC	CASSLVASGESETQYF
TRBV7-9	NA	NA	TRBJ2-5	TGTGCCAGCAGCCCTACGGGACTGGACGTGGGGACCCAGTACTTC	CASSPTGLDVGTQYF
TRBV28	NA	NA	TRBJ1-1	TGTGCCAGCGTGGAGCAGAAACCGGGGGAAGCTTTCTTT	CASVEQKPGEAFF
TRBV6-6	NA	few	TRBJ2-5	TGTGCCAGCAGTTTTAGAGATAATAAGGGAGGGACCCAGTACTTC	CASSFRDNKGGTQYF
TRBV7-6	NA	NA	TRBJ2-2	TGTGCCAGCAGGGCTTCGGGGGAAGCCGGGGAGCTGTTTTTT	CASRASGEAGELFF
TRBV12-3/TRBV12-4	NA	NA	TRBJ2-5	TGTGCCAGCAGTTTTACCCTACGGGGTGAGACCCAGTACTTC	CASSFTLRGETQYF
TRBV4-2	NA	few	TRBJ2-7	TGTGCCAGCAGCCAAGTACCTTCAGCGGGTGGGGAGCAGTACTTC	CASSQVPSAGGEQYF
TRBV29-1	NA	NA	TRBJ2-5	TGCAGCGTTGAACCGAAGGTGTACTCGGAGCAGTACTTC	CSVEPKVYSEQYF
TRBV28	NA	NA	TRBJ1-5	TGTGCCAGCGGGACGTACGGGTTGTCGAGCAATCAGCCCCAGCATTTT	CASGTYGLSSNQPQHF
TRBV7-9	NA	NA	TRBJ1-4	TGTGCCAGCAGCGTAGGGTCGAGTAATGAAAAACTGTTTTTT	CASSVGSSNEKLFF